This TCR beta chain was sequenced during a study of T cell changes during pregnancy in multiple sclerosis. Libraries were prepared by immunoSEQ multiplex PCR; TCRdb keeps only in-frame clonotypes and omits some of them. Of around 60,000 clones listed, about nine tenths were seen once; the top ten hold 2.5% to 3%. Germline V gene lookup returns CDR1 SNHLY and CDR2 FYNNEI. The CDR3 sequence is 11 residues long. Between the trimmed V and J ends, which lost 8 bases and 5 bases, there was a span of 9 bases. The sequence came from a female donor in good health, enrolled as a control in a pregnancy study. The sequencing here drew on peripheral blood, taken in the second trimester of pregnancy. The chain uses TRBV2 and TRBJ2-5; D may be TRBD2 (5 bases). CDR3 DNA: TGTGCCAGCTGGGAGTTTGAGACCCAGTACTTC. This sequence encodes CASWEFETQYF.